Below are 7 T cell receptor beta chains sequenced from a single sample in a study of post-analysis software for immune sequencing data (dated by TCRdb to 2015 to 2017). Study-level results and caveats: Significantly higher frequencies in patients than in controls were found for roughly 5 TRBV segments, including TRBV5-6, TRBV5-1 and TRBV20-1.

Their specific antigens are unknown. Libraries were built with PCR. The sequencer was an Illumina HiSeq 2500. Unique molecular identifiers were incorporated into TCR beta cDNA libraries to reduce PCR and sequencing biases. TCRdb reprocessing: public reads trimmed at Q25 with fastp, clones called with MiXCR, in-frame beta chains kept. Each record represents a unique CDR3 protein, reported with the most common genes and DNA among its rows. The sample contains about 820,000 distinct CDR3 sequences, approximately 50% of them found a single time. The top ten hold 4.6% of the sample. Sequences were obtained from blood. These receptors all stem from a girl aged 5-17 years with multiple sclerosis.

The chain couples TRBV11-2 to TRBJ2-1, with TRBD1 matching 11 bases. CDR1 is SGHAT, CDR2 FQNNGV, per germline. After removal of 5 bases from V and 5 bases from J, the junction contained 17 bases not matched to a gene. The CDR3 totals 19 residues. This CDR3 is CASSRRGTGGLVSHNEQFF. CDR3 DNA: TGTGCCAGCAGCCGGAGGGGGACAGGGGGTTTAGTCAGCCACAATGAGCAGTTCTTC.

The chain links TRBV5-5 to TRBJ1-2; D might be TRBD1 (6 bases). Trimming pared 5 bases from V and 4 bases from J, leaving 15 bases between. Germline CDR1 reads SGHKS; CDR2 reads YYEKEE (reference sequence). This CDR3 is 14 amino acids long. CDR3 residues: CASSPRTDLYGYTF. DNA of the CDR3: TGTGCCAGCAGTCCCCGGACAGACCTCTATGGCTACACCTTC.

The chain recombines TRBV18 with TRBJ2-3; the match to TRBD1 covers 8 bases. This CDR3 has 16 residues. Germline loops: CDR1 KGHSH, CDR2 LQKENI. J was trimmed by 3 bases and V by 3 bases; bases with no gene match: 8. The CDR3 region has the DNA TGTGCCAGCTCACCTTGGACAGGGAGGATGACAGATACGCAGTATTTT. This encodes CASSPWTGRMTDTQYF.

This rearrangement joins TRBV30 to TRBJ2-4; D gene uncertain. TRBJ2-7 matches the DNA end more closely, so the J call is doubtful. The CDR3 runs to 12 residues. CDR1 and CDR2 from the germline V gene are GTSNPN and SVGIG (reference sequence). In DNA, the CDR3 is TGTGCCTGGAGTGTAAAAGGCTACGAGCAGTACTTC. The encoded protein is CAWSVKGYEQYF.

The chain links TRBV5-1 to TRBJ2-5; D is unclear. V dropped 0 bases and J dropped 1 base, with 10 bases sitting between them. Germline-derived CDR1 and CDR2 are SGHRS and YFSETQ. The length of the CDR3 is 15 residues. DNA of the CDR3: TGCGCCAGCAGCTTGGTTTCGCCCAGCCAAGAGACCCAGTACTTC. As protein: CASSLVSPSQETQYF.

V usage is TRBV4-2 and J usage is TRBJ2-4; a weak D match, TRBD1 (6 bases). The J call is doubtful: the DNA matches TRBJ2-7 better. This CDR3 has 16 amino acids. Germline CDR1 LGHNA, CDR2 YNFKEQ. The CDR3 region has the DNA TGTGCCAGCAGCCAAGATCCGGCAGGGGATTTCCACGAGCAGTACTTC. Translating gives CASSQDPAGDFHEQYF.

This clonotype turned up a few times. This chain uses TRBV7-8 with TRBJ2-1; tentatively, D is TRBD2 (6 bases). The germline gives CDR1 SGHVS, CDR2 FQNEAQ. The CDR3 is 14 residues long. Deletions cut 5 bases from V and 6 bases from J, with 14 bases between. In DNA, the CDR3 is TGTGCCAGCAGCCCGGCGGGGCCCCCCAATGAGCAGTTCTTC. Protein product: CASSPAGPPNEQFF.